This T cell receptor (beta chain) was profiled in a study of cytomegalovirus exposure and HLA in healthy donors. The wider study: Unique TCRs numbering about 87 million, obtained from HLA-typed donors, made up an early data release. Whole-study findings and limits: Reported findings show TCR beta sequences accurately forecast HLA-A and HLA-B alleles in most subjects. Researchers counted roughly 150 TCR beta chains as cytomegalovirus-associated.

With regard to this clone: Antigen: not known.

A multiplex PCR was run with 60 Vbeta primers and 13 Jbeta primers. Measured with immunoSEQ multiplex PCR; TCRdb has only the in-frame clones, and not every one. The sample lists around 130,000 clones; roughly three quarters were seen once. Donors showed nominal health when sampled, although they likely had unrecorded immune exposures. There are 15 residues in the CDR3. Losses at the gene ends were 0 bases for V and 10 bases for J; bases not matched to a gene: 8. Per the germline V gene, CDR1 is SEHNR and CDR2 is FQNEAQ (reference sequence). Sample: PBMCs. The chain joins TRBV7-9 to TRBJ2-3, with TRBD1 matching 9 bases. The TCR originated in a young woman in good health and CMV-seronegative. CDR3 DNA sequence: TGTGCCAGCAGCTTAGCGTCAGGGGACAGGGATCCGCAGTATTTT. This gives the protein CASSLASGDRDPQYF.